These T cell receptor beta chains were read from a single sample in a study of T cells after yellow fever vaccination. A single record per CDR3 protein comes from TCRdb applying MiXCR to the 5' RACE reads. The sample contains 280,000 or so distinct CDR3 sequences, approximately 8% of which appear only once. This material consisted of CD4+ T cells sorted from PBMCs, taken 5 days after the yellow fever booster vaccination. These receptors all stem from a man in his late teens or twenties who received the YFV17D yellow fever vaccine. Both conserved end residues are part of each CDR3. D genes are given only for firm matches. The listing skips clone size in some rows; elsewhere it reads once, few, many or a size class.

j_gene | v_gene | d_gene | len | abundance | CDR3nt | CDR3aa
TRBJ1-2 | TRBV20-1 | TRBD1 | 17 | - | TGCAGTGCTGCGTCCCGGGACAGGGACGTGAGGGCCTATGGCTACACCTTC | CSAASRDRDVRAYGYTF
TRBJ2-7 | TRBV6-5 | TRBD1 | 14 | few | TGTGCCAGCAGCCTATACAGGGGGAGGTACGAGCAGTACTTC | CASSLYRGRYEQYF
TRBJ2-1 | TRBV5-1 | TRBD2 | 15 | - | TGCGCCAGCAGCTTGGGCGCGGGGGGGCCCAATGAGCAGTTCTTC | CASSLGAGGPNEQFF
TRBJ1-2 | TRBV4-1 | TRBD1 | 16 | few | TGCGCCAGCAGCCAAGAAGGGACAGGGGGGAGCTATGGCTACACCTTC | CASSQEGTGGSYGYTF
TRBJ1-1 | TRBV20-1 | - | 14 | - | TGCAGTGCTAGAGAATCGGGGGCGTCGACTGAAGCTTTCTTT | CSARESGASTEAFF
TRBJ2-4 | TRBV19 | - | 15 | - | TGTGCCAGTAGTAGACCAGGGGTAGCCAAAAACATTCAGTACTTC | CASSRPGVAKNIQYF
TRBJ1-1 | TRBV5-1 | TRBD1 | 15 | once | TGCGCCAGCAGCTTGGATGGCAGGGGGCGCACTGAAGCTTTCTTT | CASSLDGRGRTEAFF
TRBJ2-6 | TRBV23-1 | TRBD2 | 15 | few | TGCGCCAGCATTGGGGGGGAAGCTGGGGCCAACGTCCTGACTTTC | CASIGGEAGANVLTF
TRBJ2-3 | TRBV7-3 | - | 16 | - | TGTGCCAGCAGCTTATATCGAGGAGGATTTGGAGATACGCAGTATTTT | CASSLYRGGFGDTQYF
TRBJ2-1 | TRBV4-3 | - | 14 | few | TGCGCCAGCAGCCAAGGGGGGGTCTACAATGAGCAGTTCTTC | CASSQGGVYNEQFF